This is a list of T cell receptor beta chains from one sample in a study of T cells after posttransplantation cyclophosphamide. Assay: immunoSEQ multiplex PCR; the TCRdb copy retains only in-frame clones and omits some. This sample carries tens of thousands of clones, about 90% of them seen once, and the ten largest clones take around 3%. Material for sequencing was PBMCs. These receptors originate from a woman aged 50 to 60 in good health and a related stem cell transplant donor. CDR3s include the opening cysteine and the closing phenylalanine or tryptophan. A D gene is named only where the DNA matches it firmly. Rows may omit the clone size; those that give it use once, few, many or a size class.

clone_size	d_call	j_call	v_call	cdr3_aa	cdr3_nt
-	TRBD1	TRBJ1-5	TRBV6-1	CASRNRGPGNQPQHF	TGTGCCAGCAGGAACAGGGGGCCCGGCAATCAGCCCCAGCATTTT
-	TRBD2	TRBJ2-7	TRBV27	CASSLSANLGLAGRGGYEQYF	TGTGCCAGCAGTTTATCCGCCAACCTCGGACTAGCGGGAAGGGGGGGATACGAGCAGTACTTC
-	TRBD2	TRBJ2-7	TRBV2	CASSARLAGYSYEQYF	TGTGCCAGCAGTGCGAGACTAGCGGGTTACTCCTACGAGCAGTACTTC
-	-	TRBJ2-7	TRBV4-2	CASSHRLGPVHEQYF	TGTGCCAGCAGCCACAGACTCGGCCCAGTGCACGAGCAGTACTTC
-	-	TRBJ2-7	TRBV28	CASSLERGQYEQYF	TGTGCCAGCAGTTTAGAGCGCGGGCAATACGAGCAGTACTTC
once	TRBD1	TRBJ1-2	TRBV13	CASSRLTGDYGYTF	TGTGCCAGCAGCCGCCTGACAGGGGACTATGGCTACACCTTC
-	-	TRBJ2-5	TRBV11-3	CASSLRRSATQETQYF	TGTGCCAGCAGCTTGAGAAGGAGCGCCACTCAAGAGACCCAGTACTTC
-	-	TRBJ2-7	TRBV28	CASSLGGFGTYEQYF	TGTGCCAGCAGTTTAGGAGGGTTTGGGACCTACGAGCAGTACTTC
-	-	TRBJ1-1	TRBV6-6	CASSRGDTEAFF	TGTGCCAGCAGTCGGGGGGACACTGAAGCTTTCTTT
-	-	TRBJ1-4	TRBV11-2	CASSLDRTAILTNEKLFF	TGTGCCAGCAGCTTAGATCGGACAGCTATTTTAACTAATGAAAAACTGTTTTTT
-	-	TRBJ2-3	TRBV10-1	CASSESKQGATDTQYF	TGCGCCAGCAGTGAGTCAAAGCAGGGTGCCACAGATACGCAGTATTTT
-	-	TRBJ1-5	TRBV7-9	CASSSPQSPQHF	TGTGCCAGCAGCTCACCGCAGTCGCCCCAGCATTTT
-	TRBD2	TRBJ2-1	TRBV6-4	CASSRLAGVNNEQFF	TGTGCCAGCAGTCGACTAGCGGGAGTTAACAATGAGCAGTTCTTC
-	TRBD1	TRBJ2-7	TRBV29-1	CSAQQGDEQYF	TGCAGCGCCCAACAGGGGGACGAGCAGTACTTC
-	TRBD1	TRBJ1-1	TRBV7-9	CASSSWTGEAFF	TGTGCCAGCAGCTCGTGGACAGGGGAAGCTTTCTTT
once	-	TRBJ2-2	TRBV5-1	CASSRDTYTGELFF	TGCGCCAGCAGCCGAGACACCTACACCGGGGAGCTGTTTTTT
-	TRBD1	TRBJ1-5	TRBV19	CASSRDREADQPQHF	TGTGCCAGTAGTCGCGACAGGGAAGCGGATCAGCCCCAGCATTTT
-	-	TRBJ2-7	TRBV28	CASSLIGQSPHYEQYF	TGTGCCAGCAGTTTAATCGGACAGTCACCACACTACGAGCAGTACTTC
-	-	TRBJ2-1	TRBV19	CASSMGGGRYNEQFF	TGTGCCAGTAGTATGGGGGGTGGGAGGTACAATGAGCAGTTCTTC
once	TRBD1	TRBJ2-1	TRBV6-4	CASSDQNRGRKNEQFF	TGTGCCAGCAGTGACCAAAACAGGGGGCGCAAGAATGAGCAGTTCTTC
-	TRBD1	TRBJ2-7	TRBV28	CASTKQGGYEQYF	TGTGCCAGCACGAAACAGGGGGGATACGAGCAGTACTTC
-	TRBD1	TRBJ1-5	TRBV5-1	CASSVGDDRGNQPQHF	TGCGCCAGCAGCGTCGGGGATGACAGGGGCAATCAGCCCCAGCATTTT
-	TRBD2	TRBJ2-7	TRBV9	CASSVMAGASYEQYF	TGTGCCAGCAGCGTGATGGCGGGAGCCTCCTACGAGCAGTACTTC
-	TRBD1	TRBJ2-2	TRBV11-2	CASSLGGTGNTGELFF	TGTGCCAGCAGCTTAGGGGGGACAGGGAACACCGGGGAGCTGTTTTTT
-	TRBD1	TRBJ1-5	TRBV5-1	CASSPGGGQGAGRPQHF	TGCGCCAGCAGCCCGGGAGGGGGACAGGGGGCGGGAAGGCCCCAGCATTTT
-	TRBD1	TRBJ1-3	TRBV11-2	CASSTQDRGIGNTIYF	TGTGCCAGCAGCACCCAGGACAGGGGGATCGGAAACACCATATATTTT